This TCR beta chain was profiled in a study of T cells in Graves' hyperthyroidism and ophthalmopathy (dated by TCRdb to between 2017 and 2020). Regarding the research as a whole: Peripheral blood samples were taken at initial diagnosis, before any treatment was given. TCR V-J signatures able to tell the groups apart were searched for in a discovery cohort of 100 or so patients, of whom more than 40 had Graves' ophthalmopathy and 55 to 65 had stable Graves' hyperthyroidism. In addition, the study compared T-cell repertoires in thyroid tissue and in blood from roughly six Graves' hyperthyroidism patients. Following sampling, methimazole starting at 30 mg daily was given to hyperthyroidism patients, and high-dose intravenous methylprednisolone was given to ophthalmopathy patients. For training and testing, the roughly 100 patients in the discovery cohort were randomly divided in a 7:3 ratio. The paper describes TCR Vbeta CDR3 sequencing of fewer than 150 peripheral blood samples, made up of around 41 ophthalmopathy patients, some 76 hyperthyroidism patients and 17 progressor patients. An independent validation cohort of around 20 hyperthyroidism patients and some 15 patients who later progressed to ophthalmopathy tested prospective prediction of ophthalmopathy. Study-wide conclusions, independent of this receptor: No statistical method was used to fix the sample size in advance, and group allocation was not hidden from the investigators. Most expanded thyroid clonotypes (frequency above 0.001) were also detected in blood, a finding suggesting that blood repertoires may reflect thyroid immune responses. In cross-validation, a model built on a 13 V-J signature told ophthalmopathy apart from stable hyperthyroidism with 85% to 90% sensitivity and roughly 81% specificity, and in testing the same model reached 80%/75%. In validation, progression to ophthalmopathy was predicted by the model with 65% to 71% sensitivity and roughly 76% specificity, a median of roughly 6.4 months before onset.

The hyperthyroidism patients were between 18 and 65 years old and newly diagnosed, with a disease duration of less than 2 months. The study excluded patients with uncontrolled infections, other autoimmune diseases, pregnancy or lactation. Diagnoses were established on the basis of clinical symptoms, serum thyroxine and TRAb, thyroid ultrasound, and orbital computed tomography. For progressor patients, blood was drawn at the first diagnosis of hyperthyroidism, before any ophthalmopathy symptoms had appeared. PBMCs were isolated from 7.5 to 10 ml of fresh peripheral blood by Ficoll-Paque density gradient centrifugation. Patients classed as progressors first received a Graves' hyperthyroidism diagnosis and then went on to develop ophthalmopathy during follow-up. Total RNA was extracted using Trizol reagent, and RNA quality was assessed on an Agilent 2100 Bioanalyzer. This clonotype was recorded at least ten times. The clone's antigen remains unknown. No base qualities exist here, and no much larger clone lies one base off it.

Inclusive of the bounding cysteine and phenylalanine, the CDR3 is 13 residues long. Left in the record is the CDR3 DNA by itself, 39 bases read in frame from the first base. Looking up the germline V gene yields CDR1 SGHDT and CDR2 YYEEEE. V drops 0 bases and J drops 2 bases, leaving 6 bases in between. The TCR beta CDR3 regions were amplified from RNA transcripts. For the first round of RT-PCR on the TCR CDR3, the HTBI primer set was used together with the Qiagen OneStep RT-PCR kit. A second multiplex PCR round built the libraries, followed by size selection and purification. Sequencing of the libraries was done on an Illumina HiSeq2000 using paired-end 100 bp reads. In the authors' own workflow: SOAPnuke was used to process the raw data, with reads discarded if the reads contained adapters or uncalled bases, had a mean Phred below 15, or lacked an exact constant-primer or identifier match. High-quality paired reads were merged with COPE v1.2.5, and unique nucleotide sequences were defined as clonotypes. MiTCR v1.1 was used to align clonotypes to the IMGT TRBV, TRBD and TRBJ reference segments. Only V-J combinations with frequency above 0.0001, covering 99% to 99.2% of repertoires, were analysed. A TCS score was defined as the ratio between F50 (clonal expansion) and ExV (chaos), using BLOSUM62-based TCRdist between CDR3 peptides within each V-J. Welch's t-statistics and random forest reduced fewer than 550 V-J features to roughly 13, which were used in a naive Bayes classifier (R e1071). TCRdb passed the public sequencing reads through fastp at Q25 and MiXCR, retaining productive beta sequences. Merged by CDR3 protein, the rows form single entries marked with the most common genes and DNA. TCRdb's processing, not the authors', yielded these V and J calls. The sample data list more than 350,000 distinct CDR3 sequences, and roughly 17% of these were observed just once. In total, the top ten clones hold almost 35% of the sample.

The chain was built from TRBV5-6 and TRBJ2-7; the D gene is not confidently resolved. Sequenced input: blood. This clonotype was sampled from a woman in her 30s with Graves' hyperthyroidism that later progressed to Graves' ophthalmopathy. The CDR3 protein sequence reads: CASSLVHPYEQYF. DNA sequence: TGTGCCAGCAGCTTGGTCCATCCCTACGAGCAGTACTTC.